This T cell receptor beta chain was found in a study of blood T cell repertoires in COVID-19. Repertoires were generated with immunoSEQ multiplex PCR, while TCRdb's copy carries only in-frame clones and drops some. The sample comprises over 100,000 clones, 86% of which are singletons, and 3.5% to 4.5% rests with the top ten. Germline V gene data show CDR1 as MNHEY and CDR2 as SMNVEV (reference sequence). CDR3 size: 16 residues. The J segment lost 7 bases and the V segment lost 2 bases, leaving 7 bases of the junction unmatched. The specimen sequenced was peripheral blood. The V call is TRBV27, the J call TRBJ2-2, with 10 nucleotides matching TRBD2. The TCR comes from a man aged 35 to 55 with acute or convalescent COVID-19. CDR3 DNA sequence: TGTGCCAGCAGTTTAGCACTAGCGGGAAACTACGGGGAGCTGTTTTTT. Translated, it gives CASSLALAGNYGELFF.